This note documents a single T cell receptor beta chain sequence. This record belongs to a study of blood T cell repertoires in COVID-19. TCRdb's table, derived via immunoSEQ multiplex PCR, lists solely in-frame clones and lacks some. The table has some 120,000 clones, more than 75% seen once. V was pared by 6 bases and J by 2 bases, with 14 bases between. The CDR3 consists of 14 residues. The germline V gene encodes CDR1 SGHKS and CDR2 YYEKEE (reference sequence). The specimen was peripheral blood. The TCR was taken from a man aged 55 to 70 with acute or convalescent COVID-19. The chain carries TRBV5-5 and TRBJ1-1; D unclear. CDR3 protein: CASTPEEGNTEAFF. DNA of the CDR3: TGTGCCAGCACCCCGGAGGAGGGTAACACTGAAGCTTTCTTT. Combining the CDR3 with reference TRBV5-5 and TRBJ1-1 gives the whole variable domain DAGVTQSPTHLIKTRGQQVTLRCSPISGHKSVSWYQQVLGQGPQFIFQYYEKEERGRGNFPDRFSARQFPNYSSELNVNALLLGDSALYLCASTPEEGNTEAFFGQGTRLTVV.